This TCR beta chain was identified during a study of CD8 T cells in ankylosing spondylitis. Study-wide results and caveats: Significant enrichment of disease-linked clones was reported in matched ankylosing spondylitis synovial fluid. For ankylosing spondylitis blood, a TCR beta motif of seven to nine highly homologous variants appeared characteristic.

Quantitative 5'-RACE with molecular barcodes generated TCR beta libraries. Each CDR3 protein is one row after TCRdb ran MiXCR on the 5' RACE reads. The table has some 200,000 distinct CDR3 sequences, 5.5% to 7.5% seen once. At least ten counts were recorded for this clonotype. Its antigen remains unknown. The CDR3 runs to 16 residues. V shed 1 base and J shed 1 base, with 14 bases lying between them. Looked up from germline, CDR1 is SGHVS and CDR2 is FNYEAQ. The chain recombines TRBV7-6 with TRBJ2-7; a weak D match, TRBD1 (6 bases). The sequenced sample consisted of blood, either unsorted or a sorted T cell fraction (not recorded which). This TCR derives from a male donor with ankylosing spondylitis. The CDR3 region has the DNA TGTGCCAGCAGCTTAGACACAGGGATTCCTTCCTACGAGCAGTACTTC. Translation gives CASSLDTGIPSYEQYF.